This TCR beta chain was profiled in a study of Ad26.COV2.S vaccination and SARS-CoV-2 variants. TCRdb's copy holds only in-frame clones and misses some; the assay was immunoSEQ multiplex PCR. The table lists about 400,000 clones, approximately 90% of them singletons, with 1.9% in the top ten. As to treatment: over 15 received Ad26.COV2.S at low or high dose, single or two shots; several received placebo; per-sample allocation not given. Sampling was done on day 63 after the first vaccine or placebo injection. This CDR3 spans 14 amino acids. Trimming shortened V by 0 bases and J by 3 bases, and 9 bases separated the two germline ends. Germline lookup yields CDR1 MNHNS and CDR2 SASEGT.

This chain links TRBV6-1 with TRBJ2-7; D may match TRBD1 or TRBD2 (5 bases each). The sample was peripheral blood, taken in a trial of Ad26.COV2.S vaccine versus placebo. This clonotype was sampled from a person between 18 and 65 years old who received the Ad26.COV2.S COVID-19 vaccine or a placebo. This chain's CDR3 is CASSEAGTGYEQYF. The CDR3, as DNA: TGTGCCAGCAGTGAAGCAGGGACGGGCTACGAGCAGTACTTC.